This T cell receptor (beta chain) is drawn from a study of T cell responses to AZD1222 COVID-19 vaccine. Measured with immunoSEQ multiplex PCR; TCRdb has only the in-frame clones, and not every one. The sample carries 150,000 to 200,000 clones, approximately 91% recorded once. On this clone itself: The antigen remains unidentified.

Study outcomes and limitations: Donor demographics were predominantly white British with a female majority; clonal diversity may be underestimated. Reportedly, nearly half the spike-specific TCRs target unmutated variant regions.

The CDR3 runs to 17 residues. The trim removed 1 base at V and 5 bases at J, leaving 9 bases unmatched. Germline V gene lookup returns CDR1 SGHNT and CDR2 YYREEE (reference sequence). The receptor was derived from an adult who received the AZD1222 COVID-19 vaccine. Sequencing used peripheral blood, obtained 28 days after the second AZD1222 dose. The chain carries TRBV5-4 and TRBJ2-3; 11 bases agree with TRBD2. DNA for the CDR3: TGTGCCAGCAGCTTGAGTCGTAGCGGGAGGGCCGTAGATACGCAGTATTTT. Residues: CASSLSRSGRAVDTQYF.